A single sample is the source of the 27 T cell receptor beta chains below, sequenced in a study of shared clonotypes between healthy human individuals. TCRdb's table, derived via immunoSEQ multiplex PCR, lists solely in-frame clones and lacks some. This sample yields about 2.3 million clones, of which 85% to 95% are seen a single time; more than 0.35% belongs to the top ten. Specimen: naive CD4+ T cells from PBMCs. Subset here: CD45RA+ positively selected. The source of these receptors is a man aged 18 to 35 in good health. Some clones in this sample may be carry-over from other donors' samples.

The V call is TRBV2, the J call TRBJ2-1, with D possibly called TRBD1 or TRBD2 (5 bases each). V lost 3 bases and J 4 bases, leaving 10 bases between the germline ends. Germline assignment: CDR1 SNHLY and CDR2 FYNNEI. This CDR3 comprises 14 residues. The CDR3 sequence: CASSDGTGYNEQFF. The CDR3 bases are TGTGCCAGCAGTGACGGGACGGGTTACAATGAGCAGTTCTTC.

The J gene is TRBJ2-1, the V gene TRBV10-3; D might be TRBD2 (6 bases). This CDR3 is built from 12 residues. Trimming took off 8 bases at V and 7 bases at J, with 12 bases between the two ends. The germline CDR1 and CDR2 sequences are ENHRY and SYGVKD. This CDR3 reads CAIGTGDNEQFF. CDR3 nucleotides: TGTGCCATCGGGACGGGGGATAATGAGCAGTTCTTC.

The chain employs TRBV29-1 and TRBJ2-3; D gene ambiguous. The CDR3 runs to 15 residues. Germline values: CDR1 SQVTM, CDR2 ANQGSEA. V was trimmed by 4 bases and J by 0 bases, leaving 14 bases between them. The CDR3: CSVGHLAASTDTQYF. DNA for the CDR3: TGCAGCGTTGGACACCTGGCGGCCAGCACAGATACGCAGTATTTT.

Notes on this clone: The sample carries other DNA sequences with the same CDR3. The rearrangement joins TRBV15 to TRBJ1-5; 8 bases match TRBD1. Germline V gene data show CDR1 as LNHNV and CDR2 as YYDKDF (reference sequence). The CDR3 runs to 16 residues. Trimming took 1 base from V and 4 from J; bases not matched to a gene: 6. CDR3 protein: CATSRGGTGGNQPQHF. The CDR3, as DNA: TGTGCCACCAGCAGAGGCGGGACAGGCGGAAATCAGCCCCAGCATTTT.

This sequence joins TRBV7-2 and TRBJ2-3, with D possibly TRBD1 on 6 matching bases. Germline CDR1 is SGHTA and CDR2 is FQGNSA. This CDR3 spans 16 amino acids. V lost 1 base and J lost 4, with 15 bases in between. The chain's CDR3 is CASSLGGPPRADTQYF. The CDR3 region has the DNA TGTGCCAGCAGCTTAGGGGGGCCCCCACGGGCAGATACGCAGTATTTT. Using reference TRBV7-2 and TRBJ2-3 for the parts outside the CDR3, the full variable domain is GAGVSQSPSNKVTEKGKDVELRCDPISGHTALYWYRQSLGQGLEFLIYFQGNSAPDKSGLPSDRFSAERTGGSVSTLTIQRTQQEDSAVYLCASSLGGPPRADTQYFGPGTRLTVL.

The gene calls are TRBV5-4 and TRBJ2-5; 13 positions agree with TRBD2. Looked up from germline, CDR1 is SGHNT and CDR2 is YYREEE (reference sequence). J lost 4 bases, V lost 5 bases, and 14 bases had no gene match. The CDR3 consists of 18 residues. The CDR3 DNA is TGTGCCAGCAGTCAGGGACTAGCGGGATTAAGTTCCGGAGAGACCCAGTACTTC. Translating gives CASSQGLAGLSSGETQYF.

The chain has TRBV5-1 and TRBJ2-6; D is unclear. The CDR3 spans 16 residues. V was shortened by 0 bases and J by 3 bases, with 10 bases between the two germline ends. CDR1 is SGHRS, CDR2 YFSETQ, per germline. CDR3 amino acids: CASSLAGPRGANVLTF. The CDR3 bases are TGCGCCAGCAGCTTGGCGGGTCCTCGTGGGGCCAACGTCCTGACTTTC.

V is TRBV7-9 and J is TRBJ2-7; a possible D gene is TRBD2 (6 bases). Trimming took 4 bases from V and 4 from J, leaving 11 bases between them. The CDR3 totals 13 residues. Germline CDR1 reads SEHNR; CDR2 reads FQNEAQ (reference sequence). CDR3 in DNA: TGTGCCAGCAGCTCCCTCGCGGGGTACGAGCAGTACTTC. This encodes CASSSLAGYEQYF.

The genes are TRBV6-5 and TRBJ2-2; 15 bases align to TRBD2. V lost 4 bases to trimming and J lost 4 bases; unmatched junction nucleotides: 1. Germline V gene sequence: CDR1 MNHEY, CDR2 SVGAGI. The CDR3 sequence is 16 residues long. The CDR3 coding sequence is TGTGCCAGCAGTTCGGGACTAGCGGGAGGCACCGGGGAGCTGTTTTTT. Translated, it gives CASSSGLAGGTGELFF.

The chain employs TRBV29-1 and TRBJ1-4; D may be TRBD1 (6 bases). With 8 bases removed from V and 6 bases from J, the gap between germline ends came to 25 bases. The CDR3 is made up of 16 amino acids. Germline CDR1 reads SQVTM; CDR2 reads ANQGSEA. The CDR3 spells CSFYREEALTYEKLFF. CDR3 bases: TGCAGCTTTTACAGGGAGGAGGCCCTCACGTATGAAAAACTGTTTTTT.

This chain uses TRBV28 with TRBJ2-1; D is perhaps TRBD1 or TRBD2 (6 bases each). This CDR3 is 15 amino acids long. The germline V and J ends were trimmed by 3 bases and 3 bases, with 12 bases remaining between them. Germline CDR1 reads MDHEN; CDR2 reads SYDVKM. The CDR3 loop is CASSLRGANYNEQFF. The CDR3 DNA follows: TGTGCCAGCAGTTTGAGGGGGGCGAACTACAATGAGCAGTTCTTC.

V usage is TRBV18 and J usage is TRBJ2-2, with D perhaps TRBD2 (6 bases). The CDR3 has 15 amino acids. CDR1 KGHSH and CDR2 LQKENI come from the germline V gene. Trimming left V 1 base short and J 0 bases short, with 6 bases between. The CDR3 loop is CASSPRGANTGELFF. DNA of the CDR3: TGTGCCAGCTCACCACGGGGGGCGAACACCGGGGAGCTGTTTTTT.

This chain uses TRBV27 with TRBJ1-5; D is unclear. CDR1 is MNHEY, CDR2 SMNVEV, per germline (reference sequence). The CDR3 contains 13 residues. V was clipped by 5 bases and J by 4 bases, with 9 bases between them. The DNA for the CDR3 is TGTGCCAGCAGTCCAGCCAGGAATCAGCCCCAGCATTTT. Translated, it gives CASSPARNQPQHF.

The rearrangement links TRBV11-2 to TRBJ2-2, with TRBD2 matching 9 bases. CDR1 is SGHAT, CDR2 FQNNGV, per germline. This CDR3 is 16 amino acids long. V lost 5 bases, J lost 4 bases, and 8 bases stayed unmatched. CDR3 loop: CASSEIAGVITGELFF. CDR3 sequence (DNA): TGTGCCAGCAGCGAAATAGCGGGAGTGATCACCGGGGAGCTGTTTTTT. The complete variable domain, with remaining parts taken from reference TRBV11-2 and TRBJ2-2, reads EAGVAQSPRYKIIEKRQSVAFWCNPISGHATLYWYQQILGQGPKLLIQFQNNGVVDDSQLPKDRFSAERLKGVDSTLKIQPAKLEDSAVYLCASSEIAGVITGELFFGEGSRLTVL.

This chain connects TRBV28 to TRBJ2-2; TRBD1 matches at 7 bases. CDR3 length: 14 amino acids. J gave up 3 bases and V 9 bases, and 7 bases lay outside the gene matches. In germline, CDR1 is MDHEN, CDR2 SYDVKM. CDR3 sequence (DNA): TGTGCCAGTACGGACAGGAGAGACACCGGGGAGCTGTTTTTT. Translation gives CASTDRRDTGELFF.

The gene calls are TRBV10-3 and TRBJ2-1, with a tentative D call TRBD2 (5 bases). Germline CDR1 reads ENHRY; CDR2 reads SYGVKD. V gave up 10 bases and J gave up 0 bases, with 16 bases separating them. The length of the CDR3 is 15 residues. This CDR3 reads CATGLREGSYNEQFF. As DNA, the CDR3 is TGTGCCACTGGTCTACGAGAGGGCTCCTACAATGAGCAGTTCTTC.

V is TRBV4-1 and J is TRBJ2-7, with D hard to call. This CDR3 region has 12 residues. Germline loops: CDR1 MGHRA, CDR2 YSYEKL. Trimming shortened V by 4 bases and J by 5 bases, and 9 bases separated the two germline ends. The CDR3 DNA reads as TGCGCCAGCAGCCGTGGCCCGGACGAGCAGTACTTC. The encoded protein is CASSRGPDEQYF.

The chain couples TRBV7-3 to TRBJ1-1, with 7 bases fitting TRBD1. CDR1 is SGHTA and CDR2 is FQGTGA in the germline V gene. This CDR3 spans 13 amino acids. V was pared by 5 bases and J by 4 bases, with 4 bases of the junction left unmatched. CDR3 nucleotides: TGTGCCAGCAGCGTAGGACAGGCCACTGAAGCTTTCTTT. Encoded protein: CASSVGQATEAFF.

CDR3 region: CASSPDGGTSYEQYF. DNA for the CDR3: TGTGCCAGCAGCCCGGACGGGGGAACTTCCTACGAGCAGTACTTC. The J gene is TRBJ2-7, the V gene TRBV7-2; perhaps TRBD2 as D (6 bases). Trimming took 5 bases from V and 1 from J, leaving 15 bases between them. The CDR3 sequence is 15 residues long. Germline V gives CDR1 SGHTA, CDR2 FQGNSA.

The CDR3 loop reads CASSEYSYGYTF. The CDR3 DNA reads TGTGCCAGCAGTGAATACAGCTATGGCTACACCTTC. The chain carries TRBV6-1 and TRBJ1-2; D gene uncertain. Germline V CDR1 and CDR2: MNHNS, SASEGT. The CDR3 sequence is 12 residues long. The V gene lost 2 bases and the J gene lost 4 bases, with 5 bases spanning the gap.

This clone came up once. The CDR3 DNA sequence: TGTGCCTGTTCTGCTAACTATGGCTACACCTTC. This codes for CACSANYGYTF. The rearrangement uses TRBV30 and TRBJ1-2; D call uncertain. This CDR3 contains 11 residues. V was cut by 6 bases and J by 0 bases, with 5 bases left in between. Per the germline V gene, CDR1 is GTSNPN and CDR2 is SVGIG (reference sequence).

The chain joins TRBV27 to TRBJ2-3; no reliable D call. V was trimmed by 5 bases and J by 9 bases, leaving 15 bases between them. CDR3 length equals 13 residues. Germline loops: CDR1 MNHEY, CDR2 SMNVEV (reference sequence). The DNA of the CDR3 is TGTGCCAGCAGTCCCCCATGGCAGGTCACGCAGTATTTT. Its translation is CASSPPWQVTQYF.

The chain combines TRBV7-6 with TRBJ2-2, with D unresolved. Looked up from germline, CDR1 is SGHVS and CDR2 is FNYEAQ. Trimming left V 7 bases short and J 0 bases short, with 6 bases between. The CDR3 is 13 amino acids. This CDR3 reads CASTLTNTGELFF. As DNA, the CDR3 is TGTGCCAGCACGTTGACGAACACCGGGGAGCTGTTTTTT.

J is TRBJ2-1 and V is TRBV6-5; D call uncertain. V was shortened by 2 bases and J by 8 bases, with 16 bases between the two germline ends. Germline CDR1 and CDR2: MNHEY and SVGAGI. There are 15 residues in the CDR3. Here the CDR3 DNA reads TGTGCCAGCAGTTACCAGCCAGCCCAAGTCGATGAGCAGTTCTTC. Its protein product is CASSYQPAQVDEQFF.

The chain combines TRBV6-6 with TRBJ2-2, with 9 nucleotides matching TRBD2. Germline lookup yields CDR1 MNHNY and CDR2 SVGAGI (reference sequence). After removal of 6 bases from V and 3 bases from J, the junction contained 5 bases not matched to a gene. This CDR3 is built from 15 residues. The CDR3 reads CASSRGGVDTGELFF. The CDR3 DNA is TGTGCCAGCAGCCGCGGGGGGGTTGACACCGGGGAGCTGTTTTTT.

This chain joins TRBV6-5 and TRBJ1-2; D possibly corresponds to TRBD1 (6 bases). The CDR3 spans 15 residues. Trimming removed 2 bases at V and 5 bases at J, with 15 bases between. Germline loops: CDR1 MNHEY, CDR2 SVGAGI. The CDR3 DNA reads as TGTGCCAGCAGTTACCGGGCAGGGGCGGGGTATGGCTACACCTTC. Amino acids: CASSYRAGAGYGYTF.

This chain connects TRBV7-2 to TRBJ2-7, with D perhaps TRBD1 or TRBD2 (5 bases each). The CDR3 sequence is 14 residues long. CDR1 is SGHTA, CDR2 FQGNSA, per germline. V dropped 5 bases and J dropped 3 bases, with 14 bases sitting between them. CDR3 sequence: CASSARDPYYEQYF. Written as DNA, the CDR3 is TGTGCCAGCAGCGCCAGGGACCCCTACTACGAGCAGTACTTC.